This is a list of T cell receptor beta chains from one sample in a study of technical replicates of blood from a handful of donors. The protocol was immunoSEQ multiplex PCR, while the TCRdb copy is restricted to in-frame clones and leaves out a portion. The table shows 98,000 or so clones, with around 95% occurring only once. Sequencing was done on a sample of T cells isolated from PBMCs. All receptors come from a human donor in good health. The CDR3 runs from the conserved cysteine through the conserved F or W.

V gene: TRBV5-1
CDR3 length: 13
CDR3 protein: CANPGEGKNIQYF

V gene: TRBV27
CDR3 length: 14
CDR3 protein: CASSFTESGETQYF

V gene: TRBV19
CDR3 length: 15
CDR3 protein: CASSIRAGGVNEQYF

V gene: TRBV5-1
CDR3 length: 14
CDR3 protein: CASSEGQGADTQYF

V gene: TRBV7-9
CDR3 length: 14
CDR3 protein: CASSRVTGYYGYTF

V gene: TRBV10-3
CDR3 length: 15
CDR3 protein: CAISSTSRGTGELFF

V gene: TRBV2
CDR3 length: 14
CDR3 protein: CASRPSGGGSPLHF

V gene: TRBV5-4
CDR3 length: 15
CDR3 protein: CASSTGQTLNEKLFF

V gene: TRBV4-2
CDR3 length: 15
CDR3 protein: CASSQQMDRVETQYF

V gene: TRBV5-8
CDR3 length: 13
CDR3 protein: CASSGPNTGELFF

V gene: TRBV27
CDR3 length: 15
CDR3 protein: CASSLSSGQPYEQYF

V gene: TRBV28
CDR3 length: 12
CDR3 protein: CASSPPGGRLFF

V gene: TRBV6-5
CDR3 length: 14
CDR3 protein: CASSGGVNTYEQYF

V gene: TRBV5-1
CDR3 length: 15
CDR3 protein: CASSLGAGGSYEQYF

V gene: TRBV7-2
CDR3 length: 15
CDR3 protein: CASILASGRYNEQFF

V gene: TRBV18
CDR3 length: 16
CDR3 protein: CASSPQSGTSDSPLHF

V gene: TRBV6-6
CDR3 length: 11
CDR3 protein: CASSSGGEQYF